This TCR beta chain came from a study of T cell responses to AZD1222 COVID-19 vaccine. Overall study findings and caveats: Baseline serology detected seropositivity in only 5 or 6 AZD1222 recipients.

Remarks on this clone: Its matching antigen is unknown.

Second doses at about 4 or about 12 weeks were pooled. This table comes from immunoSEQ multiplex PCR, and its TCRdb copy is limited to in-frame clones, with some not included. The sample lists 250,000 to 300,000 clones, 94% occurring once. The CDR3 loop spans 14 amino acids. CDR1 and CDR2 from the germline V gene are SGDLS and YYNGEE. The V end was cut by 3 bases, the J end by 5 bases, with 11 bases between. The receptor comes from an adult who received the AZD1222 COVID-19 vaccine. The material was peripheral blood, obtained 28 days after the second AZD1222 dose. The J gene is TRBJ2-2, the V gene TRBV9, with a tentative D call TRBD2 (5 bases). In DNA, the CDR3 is TGTGCCAGCAGCGAAACTAGAGTAACCGGGGAGCTGTTTTTT. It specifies CASSETRVTGELFF.